This TCR beta chain was found in a study of shared clonotypes between healthy human individuals. The protocol was immunoSEQ multiplex PCR, while the TCRdb copy is restricted to in-frame clones and leaves out a portion. The sample has hundreds of thousands of clones; 70% to 80% are singletons. The germline V gene has CDR1 MDHEN and CDR2 SYDVKM. V shed 4 bases and J 5 bases; nucleotides not matched to a gene: 16. There are 17 residues in the CDR3. This clone was seen only once. This chain links TRBV28 with TRBJ2-7; 8 bases are a match to TRBD1. The TCR was taken from a woman aged 40 to 50 in good health. Some clones in this sample may be carry-over from other donors' samples. Sequencing was performed on PBMCs. CDR3 sequence reads: CASSSGVLDRASDEQYF. In DNA, the CDR3 is TGTGCCAGCAGTTCCGGAGTTTTGGACAGGGCCAGCGACGAGCAGTACTTC.